This TCR beta chain was observed in a study of graft-versus-host responses after intestinal transplantation. As for the study in general: Multivisceral, liver-intestinal, or isolated intestinal grafts were transplanted into recipients. General study findings and limits: High graft-versus-host to host-versus-graft clonal ratios were seen in allografts of patients with graft-donor T cell macrochimerism. GvH clones were found in recipient marrow; some appeared first in ileum or blood.

Remarks on this clone: Its target is unknown.

The CDR3 is 15 residues long. The germline gives CDR1 SNHLY, CDR2 FYNNEI. The V and J ends lost 5 bases and 11 bases, in that order; junction bases with no gene match: 10. Only in-frame clones appear in the TCRdb table, and some are missing; sequencing was by immunoSEQ multiplex PCR. In the table there are approximately 130,000 clones, 90% to 95% of which are singletons. The sequencing here drew on unstimulated CD4+ T cells sorted from spleen or lymph node cells, taken before intestinal transplant. V is TRBV2 and J is TRBJ2-3; 13 nucleotides match TRBD2. The TCR originated in a human donor who received an intestinal transplant. The CDR3 loop reads CASSPETSGGYGQYF. CDR3 DNA: TGTGCCAGCAGTCCAGAGACTAGCGGGGGGTATGGGCAGTATTTT.